The 8 T cell receptor beta chains reported below all come from one sample, sequenced in a study of metastatic and nonmetastatic thyroid tumors. MiXCR reprocessed the PCR reads for TCRdb. The table has 30,000 to 40,000 clones, 13% seen once. No treatment of any kind had been given to any patient before thyroid surgery. The sample comprised blood. The receptors stem from a female donor with papillary thyroid cancer or a benign thyroid nodule (not recorded which). Some clones in this sample may be carry-over from other donors' samples.

By its share, this clone is medium-sized. The chain is built from TRBV28 and TRBJ2-1; TRBD1 matches at 7 bases. CDR1 MDHEN and CDR2 SYDVKM come from the germline V gene. The V and J ends lost 6 bases and 7 bases, in that order; junction bases with no gene match: 6. The CDR3 loop spans 13 amino acids. The CDR3 sequence is CASSLGTANEQFF. The CDR3, as DNA: TGTGCCAGCAGCCTCGGGACAGCTAATGAGCAGTTCTTC. Full variable domain (remainder filled in from reference TRBV28 and TRBJ2-1): DVKVTQSSRYLVKRTGEKVFLECVQDMDHENMFWYRQDPGLGLRLIYFSYDVKMKEKGDIPEGYSVSREKKERFSLILESASTNQTSMYLCASSLGTANEQFFGPGTRLTVL.

In this sample, this clone turned up many times. The chain employs TRBV20-1 and TRBJ2-1; TRBD1 matches 12 bases. The V gene's germline CDR1 is DFQATT and CDR2 SNEGSKA (reference sequence). The CDR3 runs 13 residues. The V and J ends lost 4 bases and 9 bases, in that order; junction bases with no gene match: 4. Written as DNA, the CDR3 is TGCAGTGCTACGGGACAGGGGGCCGGTGAGCAGTTCTTC. This gives the protein CSATGQGAGEQFF.

This clone was counted ten times or more. The chain's CDR3 is CSARDTSGRRNEQFF. CDR3 sequence (DNA): TGCAGTGCTAGAGATACTAGCGGGAGGCGCAATGAGCAGTTCTTC. The V call is TRBV20-1, the J call TRBJ2-1; 12 nucleotides match TRBD2. CDR1 and CDR2 from the germline V gene are DFQATT and SNEGSKA (reference sequence). J gave up 6 bases and V 0 bases, and 3 bases lay outside the gene matches. The CDR3 sequence is 15 residues long.

In this sample, this clone turned up a few times. V is TRBV28 and J is TRBJ1-6, with a possible D match to TRBD1 (6 bases). V lost 5 bases to trimming and J lost 9 bases, with 20 bases between them. Germline V lookup: CDR1 MDHEN, CDR2 SYDVKM. There are 16 residues in the CDR3. The CDR3 coding sequence is TGTGCCAGCAGTCCCCAACCTACAGGGAGGAGTTCACCCCTCCACTTT. Residues: CASSPQPTGRSSPLHF.

In this sample, this clone turned up many times. The chain has TRBV5-1 and TRBJ2-1; TRBD2 aligns across 8 bases. The germline V gene encodes CDR1 SGHRS and CDR2 YFSETQ. V shed 0 bases and J 8 bases; nucleotides not matched to a gene: 7. There are 15 residues in the CDR3. The CDR3 coding sequence is TGCGCCAGCAGCTTGGTTGGGACTAGGTTCGATGAGCAGTTCTTC. It codes for CASSLVGTRFDEQFF.

This clone was detected ten times or more. This chain links TRBV9 with TRBJ2-7; 9 nucleotides agree with TRBD1. V shed 0 bases, J shed 5 bases, and the junction held 15 bases outside the gene matches. Germline CDR1 SGDLS, CDR2 YYNGEE. The CDR3 spans 18 residues. The CDR3 DNA follows: TGTGCCAGCAGCGTAGGGGCGAATCGGGACAGGGTTTTCCACGAGCAGTACTTC. Its protein is CASSVGANRDRVFHEQYF. Combining the CDR3 with reference TRBV9 and TRBJ2-7 gives the whole variable domain DSGVTQTPKHLITATGQRVTLRCSPRSGDLSVYWYQQSLDQGLQFLIQYYNGEERAKGNILERFSAQQFPDLHSELNLSSLELGDSALYFCASSVGANRDRVFHEQYFGPGTRLTVT.

At least ten counts were recorded for this clone. Other DNA sequences within the sample encode an identical CDR3. The chain employs TRBV5-1 and TRBJ2-3, with TRBD1 matching 11 bases. Germline values: CDR1 SGHRS, CDR2 YFSETQ. V shed 4 bases and J 1 base; nucleotides not matched to a gene: 11. This CDR3 has 18 amino acids. The CDR3 sequence is CASSTTTGTGGRTDTQYF. In DNA form, the CDR3 reads TGCGCCAGCAGCACCACCACCGGGACAGGGGGTCGCACAGATACGCAGTATTTT.

This clone was seen many times. The chain uses TRBV30 and TRBJ1-2; possibly TRBD1 for D (6 bases). The CDR3 is 11 amino acids. Germline CDR1 reads GTSNPN; CDR2 reads SVGIG (reference sequence). Deletions cut 2 bases from V and 7 bases from J, with 8 bases between. The CDR3 coding sequence is TGTGCCTGGAGTATAGGGGGTGGCTACACCTTC. Protein: CAWSIGGGYTF.